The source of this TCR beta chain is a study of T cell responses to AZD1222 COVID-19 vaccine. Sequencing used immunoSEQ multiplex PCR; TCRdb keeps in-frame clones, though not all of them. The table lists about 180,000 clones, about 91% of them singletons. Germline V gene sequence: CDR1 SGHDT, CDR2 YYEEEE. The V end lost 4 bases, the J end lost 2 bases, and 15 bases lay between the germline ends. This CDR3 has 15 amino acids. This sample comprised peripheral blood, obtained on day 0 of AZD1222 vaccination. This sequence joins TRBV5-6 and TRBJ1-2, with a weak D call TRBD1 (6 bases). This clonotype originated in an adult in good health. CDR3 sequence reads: CASSHRDILNYGYTF. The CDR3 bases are TGTGCCAGCAGCCACCGGGACATCCTAAACTATGGCTACACCTTC. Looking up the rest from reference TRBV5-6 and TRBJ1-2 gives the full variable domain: DAGVTQSPTHLIKTRGQQVTLRCSPKSGHDTVSWYQQALGQGPQFIFQYYEEEERQRGNFPDRFSGHQFPNYSSELNVNALLLGDSALYLCASSHRDILNYGYTFGSGTRLTVV.